This TCR beta chain is from a study of beta chain features in type 1 diabetes (dated by TCRdb to 2016 to 2019). Turning to the overall study: Mean age, gender distribution, total cell number and subset yield did not differ between patients and healthy donors. The study compared TCRB repertoires of sorted circulating CD4+ T cell subsets between recently diagnosed type 1 diabetes patients and matched healthy donors. A total of 90 million to 120 million sorted cells were examined across all samples, and a strong correlation was observed between cell number per subset and RNA yield. Regulatory and stem cell-like memory subsets were isolated from only 8 patients and about 8 healthy donors, whereas naive and central memory subsets came from all 28 donors.

All of the isolated RNA was reverse transcribed with the High Capacity cDNA Reverse Transcription Kit, so expressed TCRB transcripts were sequenced. Deep immunoSEQ sequencing was performed on naive, central memory and regulatory T cell samples, with an average of around 3.5 million total reads per sample. After sorted cells were lysed in RLT buffer, RNA was extracted with DNase-treated RNeasy Micro or Mini kits, with the choice depending on cell number. Each cell subset was processed separately to prevent cross-contamination, with patient and healthy donor samples processed together. The immunoSEQ multiplex PCR was used to amplify TCRB sequences from cDNA, generating 87-bp fragments that spanned the CDR3 region. Sequencing of the amplicons was performed on the Illumina HiSeq platform. The source study handled its data this way. PCR bias was computationally corrected using synthetic template baselines, reads within Hamming distance 2 were collapsed, and singletons that could not be merged were discarded. By aligning reads against IMGT, V, D and J genes, CDR3 length, and insertions or deletions at six rearrangement sites were assigned. Within each subset, clonotype counts were normalized to sorted cell number, and only after that were true diversity and Gini coefficients computed with the tcR R package. The overlap coefficient, calculated on TCRB nucleotide sequences, was used to quantify repertoire sharing. Not all clones reach the TCRdb copy of this immuneACCESS table, which keeps in-frame sequences only. Checked studies attribute under half of the gap to unresolved V genes and leave the rest unexplained. The V and J calls and the clone size are those of that table, but D and trimming were determined from the DNA. The sample includes under 200,000 clones, with 9% to 10% observed a single time. The ten largest clones take up around 2.5% of the sample.

A few counts support this clone. The target of this receptor is not known. There are no base qualities to consult, and no much larger clone falls within one base. A single peripheral blood draw of about 120 mL on average was collected from each donor into heparinised tubes. Naive, central memory, regulatory and stem cell-like memory CD4+ T cells were sorted on a BD FACSAria II using a panel including CD45RO, CCR7, CD25, CD127, CD95 and CD27. Every sorted population had a purity above 98%. PBMCs were separated immediately by Lymphoprep density gradient centrifugation and were stained directly, without being cultured. So that batch effects would be minimized, each experiment stained and sorted samples in pairs, pairing one healthy donor with one patient. What the work shows at the level of the full study, not this receptor alone: Naive, central memory and regulatory TCRB repertoires appeared to be more similar among patients than among healthy donors. HLA sub-analyses involved small numbers of individuals, so any influence of HLA type on TCRB rearrangement remained unresolved. Sequencing cDNA rather than genomic DNA could over-represent highly expressing activated cells, although activation and CD3 levels did not differ between groups. A moderate but significant shortening of TCRB CDR3 length was observed in type 1 diabetes patients in all four CD4+ subsets. At VDJ recombination sites, type 1 diabetes patients had fewer insertions and more deleted nucleotides, which implies abnormalities in thymic rearrangement. PCR might favor shorter templates, but patient and control samples were amplified and corrected together, so any skew would affect both groups equally.

The sample consisted of central memory CD4+ T cells from blood. The source is a woman aged 18-35 years in good health.

CDR3 loop: CASSTGLAGDNEQFF. The nucleotides are TGCGCCAGCAGCACCGGACTAGCGGGGGATAATGAGCAGTTCTTC. This sequence uses TRBV5-1 and TRBJ2-1; TRBD2 agrees with 13 junctional bases. Compared with germline, V lacks 4 bases and J lacks 7 bases; bases without a gene match: 5. The CDR3 sequence holds 15 residues, the cysteine and phenylalanine included. The DNA shown is the 45-base CDR3, in frame from base 1. CDR1 and CDR2 were assigned from the germline V gene as SGHRS and YFSETQ.